Following are 21 T cell receptor beta chains from one sample sequenced in a study of siplizumab effects on memory and regulatory T cells (dated by TCRdb to between 2018 and 2021). Library prep was done by the immunoSEQ multiplex PCR assay. TCRdb stores this immuneACCESS table with in-frame sequences only. Part of the clones is absent; in the studies checked, under half of the shortfall reflects unresolved V genes, and no reason is known for the rest. This sample holds about 100,000 clones; approximately 94% were observed only once. Jointly, the top ten make up roughly 0.61% of the sample. Sequenced input: Tregs sorted from blood. The receptors derive from a human donor in good health.

The chain links TRBV6-5 to TRBJ2-1; unclear D gene. V dropped 5 bases and J dropped 3 bases, with 14 bases sitting between them. The CDR3 runs to 15 residues. Germline lookup yields CDR1 MNHEY and CDR2 SVGAGI. In DNA, the CDR3 is TGTGCCAGCAGTGGACGTCAAGGGTACTACAATGAGCAGTTCTTC. This gives the protein CASSGRQGYYNEQFF.

This rearrangement joins TRBV5-1 to TRBJ2-5, with D possibly being TRBD2 (5 bases). V was trimmed by 9 bases and J by 3 bases, leaving 21 bases between them. CDR3 length: 15 residues. Germline CDR1 reads SGHRS; CDR2 reads YFSETQ. The CDR3 loop is CATTVQAATEETQYF. Written as DNA, the CDR3 is TGCGCCACCACGGTACAAGCGGCCACCGAAGAGACCCAGTACTTC.

The rearrangement joins TRBV30 to TRBJ2-6; weak D call: TRBD2 (7 bases). CDR1 is GTSNPN and CDR2 is SVGIG in the germline V gene (reference sequence). The CDR3 spans 17 residues. V shed 5 bases and J shed 1 base, with 18 bases lying between them. In nucleotides, the CDR3 is TGTGCCTGGGGTTCAAAGGGGGGAGGGTCTGGGGCCAACGTCCTGACTTTC. This translates into CAWGSKGGGSGANVLTF.

The chain has TRBV18 and TRBJ2-6, with 8 positions matching TRBD1. J gave up 4 bases and V 5 bases, and 10 bases lay outside the gene matches. CDR1 KGHSH and CDR2 LQKENI come from the germline V gene. The length of the CDR3 is 17 residues. CDR3 nucleotide sequence: TGTGCCAGCTCATGGGGGGACAGGCCGCTCGGGGCCAACGTCCTGACTTTC. It specifies CASSWGDRPLGANVLTF.

This sequence joins TRBV28 and TRBJ1-2; 8 bases are shared with TRBD1. The CDR3 is 13 residues long. The V gene's germline CDR1 is MDHEN and CDR2 SYDVKM. The ends lost 5 bases at V and 4 bases at J; junction bases unmatched: 3. Here the CDR3 DNA reads TGTGCCAGCAGTCGACAGGGGATCTATGGCTACACCTTC. It is translated as CASSRQGIYGYTF.

This chain uses TRBV5-1 with TRBJ1-1; D is perhaps TRBD1 (5 bases). V was trimmed by 3 bases and J by 10 bases, leaving 10 bases between them. The CDR3 consists of 11 residues. In germline, CDR1 is SGHRS, CDR2 YFSETQ. CDR3 amino acids: CASSSQGRAFF. The CDR3 nucleotides are TGCGCCAGCAGCTCCCAGGGAAGAGCTTTCTTT. The whole variable domain, filled in from reference TRBV5-1 and TRBJ1-1, reads KAGVTQTPRYLIKTRGQQVTLSCSPISGHRSVSWYQQTPGQGLQFLFEYFSETQRNKGNFPGRFSGRQFSNSRSEMNVSTLELGDSALYLCASSSQGRAFFGQGTRLTVV.

A word on this clone: A junction end diverges from the germline sequence, so it may reflect a read error. This chain links TRBV7-3 with TRBJ2-5, with D hard to call. CDR1 SGHTA and CDR2 FQGTGA come from the germline V gene. The CDR3 is made up of 13 amino acids. CDR3 bases: TGTGCCAGCAGCTTAAACCGCCAAGGGACCCAGTACTTC. Protein sequence: CASSLNRQGTQYF.

The gene calls are TRBV29-1 and TRBJ1-1; D gene uncertain. Trimming took 7 bases from V and 0 from J, leaving 9 bases between them. This CDR3 has 12 residues. Germline CDR1 reads SQVTM; CDR2 reads ANQGSEA. CDR3 sequence reads: CSDGSVNTEAFF. The CDR3 DNA reads TGCAGCGACGGTTCGGTGAACACTGAAGCTTTCTTT. Full variable domain (missing parts from reference TRBV29-1 and TRBJ1-1): SAVISQKPSRDICQRGTSLTIQCQVDSQVTMMFWYRQQPGQSLTLIATANQGSEATYESGFVIDKFPISRPNLTFSTLTVSNMSPEDSSIYLCSDGSVNTEAFFGQGTRLTVV.

V usage is TRBV10-3 and J usage is TRBJ1-5, with D uncertain. The CDR3 sequence is 14 residues long. The germline V gene has CDR1 ENHRY and CDR2 SYGVKD. Deletions cut 3 bases from V and 0 bases from J, with 6 bases between. This CDR3 reads CAISDGRSNQPQHF. The CDR3 DNA sequence: TGTGCCATCAGTGACGGCCGTAGCAATCAGCCCCAGCATTTT.

The V and J genes are TRBV10-3 and TRBJ1-2; D perhaps matches TRBD1 (5 bases). Per the germline V gene, CDR1 is ENHRY and CDR2 is SYGVKD. This CDR3 is built from 16 residues. Trimming removed 0 bases from V and 3 bases from J, with 14 bases in between. The CDR3 nucleotides are TGTGCCATCAGTGAGTCTGGAAGGGGATGGCACTATGGCTACACCTTC. Protein product: CAISESGRGWHYGYTF.

The rearrangement joins TRBV5-1 to TRBJ1-2; D possibly corresponds to TRBD1 (5 bases). This CDR3 is built from 13 residues. The germline V and J ends were trimmed by 4 bases and 8 bases, with 15 bases remaining between them. Looked up from germline, CDR1 is SGHRS and CDR2 is YFSETQ. The CDR3 sequence: CASSPGTGGGYTF. CDR3 nucleotides: TGCGCCAGCAGCCCAGGGACGGGCGGAGGCTACACCTTC.

Points on this clone: Additional DNA sequences in this sample encode the identical CDR3. The rearrangement links TRBV18 to TRBJ1-1; 8 bases map to TRBD1. The V and J ends lost 3 bases and 1 base, in that order; junction bases with no gene match: 1. The CDR3 is 14 residues long. From germline, CDR1 is KGHSH and CDR2 LQKENI. The CDR3 DNA follows: TGTGCCAGCTCACCCGGACAGGGGAACACTGAAGCTTTCTTT. It specifies CASSPGQGNTEAFF.

This sequence joins TRBV5-1 and TRBJ1-2, with D tentatively TRBD1 (5 bases). Germline-derived CDR1 and CDR2 are SGHRS and YFSETQ. The CDR3 covers 16 residues. Trimming stripped 4 bases from V and 2 bases from J, with 18 bases between. CDR3 sequence (DNA): TGCGCCAGCAGCCTCGACGGGGCGTCGACCAACTATGGCTACACCTTC. Translated, it gives CASSLDGASTNYGYTF.

This CDR3 reads CASRPGLNTGELFF. The CDR3 coding sequence is TGTGCCAGCAGACCGGGACTCAACACCGGGGAGCTGTTTTTT. The chain uses TRBV2 and TRBJ2-2, with a possible D match to TRBD2 (6 bases). V lost 6 bases and J 2 bases, leaving 10 bases between the germline ends. The CDR3 totals 14 residues. Germline V CDR1 and CDR2: SNHLY, FYNNEI.

V usage is TRBV28 and J usage is TRBJ2-7, with 13 bases matching TRBD2. The junction had 4 bases not matched to a gene; V was cut back by 1 base and J by 1 base. Per germline, CDR1 MDHEN and CDR2 SYDVKM. This CDR3 spans 17 amino acids. Here the CDR3 reads CASSLYGLAGDSYEQYF. The DNA of the CDR3 is TGTGCCAGCAGTTTATACGGACTAGCGGGAGATTCCTACGAGCAGTACTTC.

The chain has TRBV2 and TRBJ2-1, with 9 bases lining up with TRBD2. With 8 bases clipped from V and 6 bases from J, the junction kept 11 bases outside the gene matches. The CDR3 runs to 15 residues. Germline V gene lookup returns CDR1 SNHLY and CDR2 FYNNEI. This CDR3 reads CASFGRREGGNEQFF. CDR3 nucleotides: TGTGCCAGCTTTGGGAGGCGGGAGGGGGGCAATGAGCAGTTCTTC.

V and J are TRBV30 and TRBJ2-1; D perhaps matches TRBD2 (6 bases). The CDR3 is 15 amino acids. Trimming took off 0 bases at V and 4 bases at J, with 13 bases between the two ends. The germline gives CDR1 GTSNPN, CDR2 SVGIG (reference sequence). The CDR3 DNA follows: TGTGCCTGGAGTGTCGGTAGCGGCCGGTACAATGAGCAGTTCTTC. It is translated as CAWSVGSGRYNEQFF.

The gene calls are TRBV6-1 and TRBJ2-3; weak D call: TRBD2 (5 bases). The CDR3 has 13 amino acids. The germline V gene has CDR1 MNHNS and CDR2 SASEGT. The germline V and J ends were trimmed by 6 bases and 5 bases, with 12 bases remaining between them. The DNA of the CDR3 is TGTGCCAGCAGCCCGACCCGGGGAGATACGCAGTATTTT. Its translation is CASSPTRGDTQYF.

The chain employs TRBV7-8 and TRBJ1-1; D remains unclear. Looked up from germline, CDR1 is SGHVS and CDR2 is FQNEAQ. The CDR3 length is 14 residues. V was pared by 1 base and J by 3 bases, with 9 bases between. The CDR3 DNA is TGTGCCAGCAGCTTAGGGTTAGAGTACACTGAAGCTTTCTTT. The encoded protein is CASSLGLEYTEAFF.

This chain uses TRBV29-1 with TRBJ2-1; D may be TRBD2 (6 bases). CDR3 size: 14 residues. The germline V gene has CDR1 SQVTM and CDR2 ANQGSEA. The ends were cut back, 1 base at V and 0 bases at J, with 7 bases in the middle. The CDR3 reads CSVEVSGSYNEQFF. For the CDR3, the DNA is TGCAGCGTTGAAGTTAGCGGCTCCTACAATGAGCAGTTCTTC.

The chain is built from TRBV11-3 and TRBJ2-7, with 9 nucleotides matching TRBD2. The V segment lost 2 bases and the J segment 3 bases; nucleotides outside the gene matches: 5. This CDR3 contains 15 residues. Germline lookup yields CDR1 SGHNT and CDR2 YENEEA. This chain's CDR3 is CASSLNSGSGYEQYF. CDR3 coding DNA: TGTGCCAGCAGCTTAAATAGCGGGAGTGGCTACGAGCAGTACTTC.